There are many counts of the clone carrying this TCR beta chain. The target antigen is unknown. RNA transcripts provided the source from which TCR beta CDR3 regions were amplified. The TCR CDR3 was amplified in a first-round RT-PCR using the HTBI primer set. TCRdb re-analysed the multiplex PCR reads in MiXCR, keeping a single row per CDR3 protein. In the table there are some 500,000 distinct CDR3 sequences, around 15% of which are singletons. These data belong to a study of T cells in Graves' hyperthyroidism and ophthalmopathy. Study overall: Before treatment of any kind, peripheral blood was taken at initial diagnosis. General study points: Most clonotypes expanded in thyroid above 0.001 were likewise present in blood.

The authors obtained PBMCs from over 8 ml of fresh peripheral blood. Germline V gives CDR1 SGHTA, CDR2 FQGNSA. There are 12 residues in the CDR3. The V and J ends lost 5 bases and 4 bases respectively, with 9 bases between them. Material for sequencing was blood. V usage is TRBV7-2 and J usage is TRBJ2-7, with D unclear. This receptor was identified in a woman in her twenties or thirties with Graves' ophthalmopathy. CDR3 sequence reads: CASSLSVYEQYF. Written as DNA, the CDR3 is TGTGCCAGCAGCCTTTCCGTATACGAGCAGTACTTC.